This T cell receptor (beta chain) stems from a study of blood T cell repertoires in COVID-19. At the level of the study: Specimens from acute and convalescent COVID-19 originated in the United States, Italy and Spain.

Sequencing was performed with immunoSEQ multiplex PCR; in TCRdb, only in-frame clones are kept and a portion is missing. This sample has fewer than 350,000 clones, with 70% to 90% found just once. This clone was counted only a few times. Germline V gene lookup returns CDR1 MDHEN and CDR2 SYDVKM. The CDR3 has 13 amino acids. Trimming cost V 2 bases and J 8 bases, with 12 bases left between them. Specimen: peripheral blood. The chain has TRBV28 and TRBJ1-2, with D uncertain. The receptor was derived from a woman aged 25 to 39 with COVID-19, enrolled during active disease. Here the CDR3 reads CASSLLPEEGYTF. CDR3 nucleotide sequence: TGTGCCAGCAGTTTACTCCCCGAGGAGGGCTACACCTTC.